The 11 T cell receptor beta chains below all came from one sample that was sequenced in a study of T cell clonality in common variable immunodeficiency. This table comes from immunoSEQ multiplex PCR, and its TCRdb copy is limited to in-frame clones, with some not included. The data show 45,000 to 65,000 clones, with none appearing a single time. Sequenced input: peripheral blood mononuclear cells. Every receptor here comes from a person aged 18 to 75 in good health.

This clone was seen ten or more times. The read halts 3 residues ahead of the CDR3 end, with the missing end drawn from the germline J gene. This rearrangement joins TRBV18 to TRBJ2-2; possible D gene TRBD1, 6 bases. Germline loops: CDR1 KGHSH, CDR2 LQKENI. The CDR3 has 16 residues. V was clipped by 3 bases and J by 2 bases, with 13 bases between them. CDR3 region: CASSPKGTKNTGELFF. The covered CDR3 bases are TGTGCCAGCTCACCCAAGGGGACAAAAAACACCGGGGAG.

In this sample, this clone turned up many times. The read terminates 3 residues before the CDR3 end, so the remaining end is supplied by the germline J gene. The V gene is TRBV20-1, the J gene TRBJ2-1, with TRBD2 identical over 7 bases. Germline loops: CDR1 DFQATT, CDR2 SNEGSKA (reference sequence). The CDR3 sequence is 15 residues long. Germline trimming cut 2 bases from V and 3 bases from J; bases unmatched to any gene: 7. CDR3: CSARIRLAYYNEQFF. The DNA read from the CDR3 is TGCAGTGCTAGAATCCGACTAGCATACTACAATGAG.

This clone was recorded at least ten times. The sequence runs out 3 residues before the end of the CDR3; the remainder is reconstructed from the germline J gene. The chain employs TRBV20-1 and TRBJ1-5, with a tentative D call TRBD1 (6 bases). Looked up from germline, CDR1 is DFQATT and CDR2 is SNEGSKA (reference sequence). The CDR3 covers 13 residues. The V end was cut by 5 bases, the J end by 0 bases, with 8 bases between. The CDR3 spells CSAGGRSNQPQHF. The DNA read from the CDR3 is TGCAGTGCTGGGGGCCGTAGCAATCAGCCC.

This clone was seen at least ten times. The read finishes 3 residues shy of the CDR3 end, and the germline J gene is used to complete it. The chain joins TRBV10-3 to TRBJ2-1; TRBD2 might be the D (5 bases). Germline CDR1 and CDR2: ENHRY and SYGVKD. This CDR3 region has 13 residues. V shed 9 bases and J shed 3 bases, with 12 bases lying between them. CDR3 sequence: CAIRGMDYNEQFF. CDR3 DNA, as far as it was read: TGTGCCATACGGGGTATGGACTACAATGAG.

Concerning this clone: Read coverage stops 3 residues before the CDR3 terminus; the germline J gene supplies the remainder. This chain links TRBV2 with TRBJ2-7, with TRBD2 as a possible D gene (6 bases). Deletions cut 3 bases from V and 2 bases from J, with 11 bases between. Germline-derived CDR1 and CDR2 are SNHLY and FYNNEI. The CDR3 runs 14 residues. Incomplete CDR3 DNA: TGTGCCAGCAGTGAGGGTGCGGGGACCTACGAG. This translates into CASSEGAGTYE. The complete CDR3 protein is CASSEGAGTYEQYF.

This clone was detected a few times. From the germline J gene comes the end of the CDR3, since the read stops 3 residues before it. This sequence joins TRBV6-2 or TRBV6-3 and TRBJ2-7, with 7 bases identical to TRBD2. V shed 4 bases and J 3 bases; nucleotides not matched to a gene: 6. This CDR3 is built from 14 residues. Germline assignment: CDR1 MNHEY and CDR2 SVGEGT. CDR3 bases read: TGTGCCAGCAGTTCCGGGACTACCTTCTACGAG. It specifies CASSSGTTFYE. The full CDR3 reads CASSSGTTFYEQYF.

In its sample, this clone was seen many times. The CDR3 is cut off 3 residues early in the read; its end comes from the germline J gene. This chain uses TRBV7-9 with TRBJ1-4; TRBD1 might be the D (6 bases). V was cut by 6 bases and J by 8 bases, with 16 bases left in between. The CDR3 length is 14 residues. Germline loops: CDR1 SEHNR, CDR2 FQNEAQ (reference sequence). CDR3 bases read: TGTGCCAGCAGTACGACAGGAGGCGCGGAAAAA. Residues: CASSTTGGAEK. The whole CDR3 region reads CASSTTGGAEKLFF.

As concerns this clone: The read falls 3 residues short of the CDR3 end, and the missing part is taken from the germline J gene. This rearrangement joins TRBV30 to TRBJ2-1; TRBD2 matches 7 bases. This CDR3 region has 12 residues. Germline V gene sequence: CDR1 GTSNPN, CDR2 SVGIG (reference sequence). The ends lost 4 bases at V and 8 bases at J; junction bases unmatched: 5. The covered CDR3 bases are TGTGCCTGGACCGGGGGGTTGGATGAG. It specifies CAWTGGLDE. The full CDR3 protein reads CAWTGGLDEQFF.

Remarks on this clone: The junction does not match germline at one end; this may be a read error. The sequenced fragment ends 3 residues before the CDR3 boundary, so the rest is inferred from the germline J gene. The rearrangement uses TRBV19 and TRBJ2-3, with TRBD1 as a possible D gene (5 bases). This CDR3 region has 14 residues. CDR1 is LNHDA, CDR2 SQIVND, per germline (reference sequence). The CDR3 here is CASKDKGSTDAQYF. The DNA read from the CDR3 is TGTGCCTCAAAAGACAAGGGGTCCACAGATGCG.

This clone was seen repeatedly, ten times or more. The sequence runs out 3 residues before the end of the CDR3; the remainder is reconstructed from the germline J gene. The chain links TRBV20-1 to TRBJ2-5; 9 nucleotides match TRBD2. J was trimmed by 7 bases and V by 0 bases; bases with no gene match: 12. CDR3 length: 16 amino acids. CDR1 is DFQATT, CDR2 SNEGSKA, per germline (reference sequence). The CDR3 loop reads CSARDQGTSPGGTQYF. The CDR3 bases that were read are TGCAGTGCTAGAGATCAGGGGACTAGCCCCGGCGGGACC.

The table lists this clone with many counts. The read terminates 3 residues before the CDR3 end, so the remaining end is supplied by the germline J gene. The rearrangement joins TRBV19 to TRBJ1-4; D is uncertain. The V end was cut by 2 bases, the J end by 4 bases, with 14 bases between. Germline V CDR1 and CDR2: LNHDA, SQIVND (reference sequence). The CDR3 runs to 16 residues. The sequenced CDR3 bases are TGTGCCAGTAGTATAAGTCAAGGCCGCTTTAATGAAAAA. Translated: CASSISQGRFNEK. The CDR3 in full is CASSISQGRFNEKLFF.